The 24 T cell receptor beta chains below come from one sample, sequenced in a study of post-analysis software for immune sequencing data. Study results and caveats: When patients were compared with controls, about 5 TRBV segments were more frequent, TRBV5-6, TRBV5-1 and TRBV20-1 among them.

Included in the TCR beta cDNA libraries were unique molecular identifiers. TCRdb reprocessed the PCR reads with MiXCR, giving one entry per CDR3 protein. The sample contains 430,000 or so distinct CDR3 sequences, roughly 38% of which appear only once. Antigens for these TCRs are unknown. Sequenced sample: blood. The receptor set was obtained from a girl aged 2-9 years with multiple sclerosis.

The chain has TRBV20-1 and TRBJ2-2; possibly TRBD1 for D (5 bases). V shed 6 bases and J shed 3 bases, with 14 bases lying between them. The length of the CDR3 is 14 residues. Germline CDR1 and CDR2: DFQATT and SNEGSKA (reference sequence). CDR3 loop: CSAAQGRDTGELFF. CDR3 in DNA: TGCAGTGCCGCGCAGGGTCGGGACACCGGGGAGCTGTTTTTT.

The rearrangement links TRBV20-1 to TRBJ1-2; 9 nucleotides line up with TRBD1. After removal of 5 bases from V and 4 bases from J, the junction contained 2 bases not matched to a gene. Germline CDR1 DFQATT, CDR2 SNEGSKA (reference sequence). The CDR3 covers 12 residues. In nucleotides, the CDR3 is TGCAGTGCTCCGACAGGGGGCTATGGCTACACCTTC. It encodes CSAPTGGYGYTF.

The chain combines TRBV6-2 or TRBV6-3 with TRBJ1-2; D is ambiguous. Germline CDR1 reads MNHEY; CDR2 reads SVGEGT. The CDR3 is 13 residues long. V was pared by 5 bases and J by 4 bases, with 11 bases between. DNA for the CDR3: TGTGCCAGCAGTACTTCCACGATCTATGGCTACACCTTC. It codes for CASSTSTIYGYTF.

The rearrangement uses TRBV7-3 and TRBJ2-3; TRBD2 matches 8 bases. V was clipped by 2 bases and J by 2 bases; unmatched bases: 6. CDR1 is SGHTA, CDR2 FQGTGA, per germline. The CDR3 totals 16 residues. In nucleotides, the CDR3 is TGTGCCAGCAGCTTAGGGGCTAGCGGGCTCACAGATACGCAGTATTTT. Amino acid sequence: CASSLGASGLTDTQYF.

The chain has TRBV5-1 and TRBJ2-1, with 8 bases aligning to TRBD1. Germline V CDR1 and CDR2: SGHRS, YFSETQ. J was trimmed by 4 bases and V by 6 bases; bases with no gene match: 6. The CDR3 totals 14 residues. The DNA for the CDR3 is TGCGCCAGCAAACCTGGACAGGGATACAATGAGCAGTTCTTC. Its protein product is CASKPGQGYNEQFF.

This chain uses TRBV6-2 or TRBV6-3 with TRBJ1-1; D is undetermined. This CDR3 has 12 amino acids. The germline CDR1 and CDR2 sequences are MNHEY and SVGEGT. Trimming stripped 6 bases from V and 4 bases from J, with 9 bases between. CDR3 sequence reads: CASSEEGTEAFF. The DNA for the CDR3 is TGTGCCAGCAGCGAAGAGGGCACTGAAGCTTTCTTT.

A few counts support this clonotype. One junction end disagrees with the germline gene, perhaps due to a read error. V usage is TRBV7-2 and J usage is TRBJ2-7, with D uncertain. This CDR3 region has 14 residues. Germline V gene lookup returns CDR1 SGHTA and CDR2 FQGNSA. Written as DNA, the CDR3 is TGTGCCAGCAACTTACCGAACAGACCCTACGAGCAGTACTTC. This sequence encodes CASNLPNRPYEQYF.

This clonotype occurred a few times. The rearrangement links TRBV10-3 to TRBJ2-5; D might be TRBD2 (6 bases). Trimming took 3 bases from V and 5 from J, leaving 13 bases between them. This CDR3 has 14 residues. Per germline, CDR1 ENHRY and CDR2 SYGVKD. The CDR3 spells CAISEGGAGETQYF. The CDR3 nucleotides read TGTGCCATCAGTGAAGGAGGGGCAGGGGAGACCCAGTACTTC.

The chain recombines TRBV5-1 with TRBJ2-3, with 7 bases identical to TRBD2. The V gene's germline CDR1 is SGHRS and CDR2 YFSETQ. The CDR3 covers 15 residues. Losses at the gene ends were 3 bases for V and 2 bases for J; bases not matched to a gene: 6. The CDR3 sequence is CASSSGERDTDTQYF. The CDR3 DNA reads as TGCGCCAGCAGCTCCGGGGAGCGGGACACAGATACGCAGTATTTT. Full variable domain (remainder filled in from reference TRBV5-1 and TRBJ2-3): KAGVTQTPRYLIKTRGQQVTLSCSPISGHRSVSWYQQTPGQGLQFLFEYFSETQRNKGNFPGRFSGRQFSNSRSEMNVSTLELGDSALYLCASSSGERDTDTQYFGPGTRLTVL.

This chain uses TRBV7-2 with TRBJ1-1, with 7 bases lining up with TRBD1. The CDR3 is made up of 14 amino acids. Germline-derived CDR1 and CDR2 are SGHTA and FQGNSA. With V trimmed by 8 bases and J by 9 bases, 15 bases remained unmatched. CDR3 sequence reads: CASLWSRTGLQAFF. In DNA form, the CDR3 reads TGTGCCAGCCTCTGGTCCAGGACAGGCCTCCAAGCTTTCTTT.

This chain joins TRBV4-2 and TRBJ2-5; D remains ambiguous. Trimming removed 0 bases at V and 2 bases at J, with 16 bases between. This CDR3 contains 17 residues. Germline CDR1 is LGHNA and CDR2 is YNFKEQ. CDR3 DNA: TGTGCCAGCAGCCAAGAAAGGGTTGGACGGCTACAAGAGACCCAGTACTTC. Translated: CASSQERVGRLQETQYF.

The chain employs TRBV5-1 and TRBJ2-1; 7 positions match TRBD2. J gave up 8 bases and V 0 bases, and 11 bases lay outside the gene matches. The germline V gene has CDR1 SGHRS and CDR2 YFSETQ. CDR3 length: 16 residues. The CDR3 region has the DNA TGCGCCAGCAGCTTGGTTTCTGGGACTATCTCGTATGAGCAGTTCTTC. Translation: CASSLVSGTISYEQFF.

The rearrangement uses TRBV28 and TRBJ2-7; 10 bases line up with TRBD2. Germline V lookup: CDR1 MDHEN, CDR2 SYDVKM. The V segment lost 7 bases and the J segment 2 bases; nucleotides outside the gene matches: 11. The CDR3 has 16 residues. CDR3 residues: CASKPMLAGETYEQYF. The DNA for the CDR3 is TGTGCCAGCAAACCGATGCTAGCGGGAGAAACCTACGAGCAGTACTTC. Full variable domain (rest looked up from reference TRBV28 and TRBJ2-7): DVKVTQSSRYLVKRTGEKVFLECVQDMDHENMFWYRQDPGLGLRLIYFSYDVKMKEKGDIPEGYSVSREKKERFSLILESASTNQTSMYLCASKPMLAGETYEQYFGPGTRLTVT.

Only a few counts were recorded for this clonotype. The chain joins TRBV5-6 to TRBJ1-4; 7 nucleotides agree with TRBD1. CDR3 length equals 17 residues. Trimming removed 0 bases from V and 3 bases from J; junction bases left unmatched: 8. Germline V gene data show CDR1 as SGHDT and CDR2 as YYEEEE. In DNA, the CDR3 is TGTGCCAGCAGCTTGGTTCGACAGGGATGGGCTAATGAAAAACTGTTTTTT. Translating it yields CASSLVRQGWANEKLFF.

For the CDR3, the DNA is TGCGCCAGCAGCTCGGTACTAGCGGGGTACTCCTACAATGAGCAGTTCTTC. Protein: CASSSVLAGYSYNEQFF. The chain uses TRBV5-1 and TRBJ2-1; 10 bases are a match to TRBD2. The junction had 6 bases not matched to a gene; V was cut back by 3 bases and J by 0 bases. The CDR3 runs to 17 residues. Germline CDR1 SGHRS, CDR2 YFSETQ.

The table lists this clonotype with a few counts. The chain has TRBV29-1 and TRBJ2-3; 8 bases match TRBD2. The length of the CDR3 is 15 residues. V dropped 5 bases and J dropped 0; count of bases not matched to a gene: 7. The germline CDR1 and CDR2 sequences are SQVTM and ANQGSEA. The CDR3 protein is CSVIRAGESTDTQYF. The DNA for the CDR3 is TGCAGCGTTATCCGAGCGGGGGAAAGCACAGATACGCAGTATTTT.

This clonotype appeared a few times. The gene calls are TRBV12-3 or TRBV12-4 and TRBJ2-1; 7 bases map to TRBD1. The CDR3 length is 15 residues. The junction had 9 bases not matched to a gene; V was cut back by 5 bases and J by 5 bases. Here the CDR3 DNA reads TGTGCCAGCAGTACCTACGACAGGGTTGACAATGAGCAGTTCTTC. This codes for CASSTYDRVDNEQFF.

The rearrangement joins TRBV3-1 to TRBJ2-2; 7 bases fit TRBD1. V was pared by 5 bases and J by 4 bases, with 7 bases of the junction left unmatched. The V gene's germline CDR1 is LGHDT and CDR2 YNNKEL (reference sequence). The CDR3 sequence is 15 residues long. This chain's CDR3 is CASSGDRAATGELFF. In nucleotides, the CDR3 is TGTGCCAGCAGCGGAGACAGGGCAGCCACCGGGGAGCTGTTTTTT.

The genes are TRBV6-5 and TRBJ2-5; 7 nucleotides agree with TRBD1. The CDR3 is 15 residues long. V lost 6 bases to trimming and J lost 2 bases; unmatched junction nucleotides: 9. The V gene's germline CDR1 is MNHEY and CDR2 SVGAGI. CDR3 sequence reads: CASSLGGYGQETQYF. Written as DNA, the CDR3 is TGTGCCAGCAGCTTAGGGGGCTATGGTCAAGAGACCCAGTACTTC.

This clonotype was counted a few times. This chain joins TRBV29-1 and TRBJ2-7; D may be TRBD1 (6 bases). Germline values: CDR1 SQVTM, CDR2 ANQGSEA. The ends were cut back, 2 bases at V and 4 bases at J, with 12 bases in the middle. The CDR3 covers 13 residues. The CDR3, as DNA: TGCAGCGTTGAAAGGGCGGACAGTTACGAGCAGTACTTC. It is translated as CSVERADSYEQYF.

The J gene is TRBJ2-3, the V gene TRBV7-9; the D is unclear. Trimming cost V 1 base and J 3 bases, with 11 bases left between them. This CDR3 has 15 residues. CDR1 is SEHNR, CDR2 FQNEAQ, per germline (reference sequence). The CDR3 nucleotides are TGTGCCAGCAGCTTAGGATCGAGCTATACAGATACGCAGTATTTT. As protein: CASSLGSSYTDTQYF. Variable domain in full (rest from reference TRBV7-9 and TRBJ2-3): DTGVSQNPRHKITKRGQNVTFRCDPISEHNRLYWYRQTLGQGPEFLTYFQNEAQLEKSRLLSDRFSAERPKGSFSTLEIQRTEQGDSAMYLCASSLGSSYTDTQYFGPGTRLTVL.

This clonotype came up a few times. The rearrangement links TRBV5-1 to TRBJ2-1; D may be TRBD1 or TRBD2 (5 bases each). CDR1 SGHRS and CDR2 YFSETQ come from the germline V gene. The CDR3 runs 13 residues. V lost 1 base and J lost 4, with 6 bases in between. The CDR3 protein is CASSLWGYNEQFF. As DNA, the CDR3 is TGCGCCAGCAGCTTGTGGGGGTACAATGAGCAGTTCTTC.

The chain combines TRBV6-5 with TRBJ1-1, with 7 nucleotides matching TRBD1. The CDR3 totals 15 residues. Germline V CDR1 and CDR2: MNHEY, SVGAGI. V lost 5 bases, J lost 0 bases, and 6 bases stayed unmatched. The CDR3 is CASSHRGGVNTEAFF. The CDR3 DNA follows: TGTGCCAGCAGTCACAGGGGAGGGGTGAACACTGAAGCTTTCTTT.

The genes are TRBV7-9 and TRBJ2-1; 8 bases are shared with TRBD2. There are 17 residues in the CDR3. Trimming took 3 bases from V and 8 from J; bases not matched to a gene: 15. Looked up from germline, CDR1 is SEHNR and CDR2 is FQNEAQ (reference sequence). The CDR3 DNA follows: TGTGCCAGCAGCTTCCCGAAGGGCCTAGCGGGTACGTATGAGCAGTTCTTC. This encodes CASSFPKGLAGTYEQFF.